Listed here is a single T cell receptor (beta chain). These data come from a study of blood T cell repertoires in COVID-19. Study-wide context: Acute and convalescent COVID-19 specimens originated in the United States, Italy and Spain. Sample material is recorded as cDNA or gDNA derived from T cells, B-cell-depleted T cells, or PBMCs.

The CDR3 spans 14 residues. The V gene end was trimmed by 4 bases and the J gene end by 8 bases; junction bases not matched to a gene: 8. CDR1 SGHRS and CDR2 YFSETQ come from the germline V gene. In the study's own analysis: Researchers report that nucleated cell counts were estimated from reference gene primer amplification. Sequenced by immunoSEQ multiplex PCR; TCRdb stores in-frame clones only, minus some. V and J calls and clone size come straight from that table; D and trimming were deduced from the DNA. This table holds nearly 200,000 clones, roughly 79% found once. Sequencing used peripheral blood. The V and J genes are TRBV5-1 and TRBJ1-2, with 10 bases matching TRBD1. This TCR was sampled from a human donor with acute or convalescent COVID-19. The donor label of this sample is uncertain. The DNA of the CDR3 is TGCGCCAGCAGCCCCGACAGGGGGCGAGAAGGCTACACCTTC. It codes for CASSPDRGREGYTF.